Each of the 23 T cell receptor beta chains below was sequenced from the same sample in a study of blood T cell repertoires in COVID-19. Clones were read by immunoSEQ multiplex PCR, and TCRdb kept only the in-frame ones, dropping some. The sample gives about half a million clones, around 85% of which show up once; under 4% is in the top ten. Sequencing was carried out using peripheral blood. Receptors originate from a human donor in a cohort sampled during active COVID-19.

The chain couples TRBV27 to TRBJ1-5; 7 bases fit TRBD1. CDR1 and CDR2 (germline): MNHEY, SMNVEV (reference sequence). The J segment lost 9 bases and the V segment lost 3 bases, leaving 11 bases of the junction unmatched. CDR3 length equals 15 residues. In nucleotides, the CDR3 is TGTGCCAGCAGTTTCGGTCAGGGGGATTTGTGGCCCCAGCATTTT. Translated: CASSFGQGDLWPQHF.

CDR3 bases: TGTGCCAGCAGCTACGGGACAGGGGAAGCATATACGCAGTATTTT. Its translation is CASSYGTGEAYTQYF. The chain links TRBV6-6 to TRBJ2-3; 10 bases line up with TRBD1. The CDR3 is 15 amino acids. Germline lookup yields CDR1 MNHNY and CDR2 SVGAGI (reference sequence). J was trimmed by 7 bases and V by 6 bases; bases with no gene match: 10.

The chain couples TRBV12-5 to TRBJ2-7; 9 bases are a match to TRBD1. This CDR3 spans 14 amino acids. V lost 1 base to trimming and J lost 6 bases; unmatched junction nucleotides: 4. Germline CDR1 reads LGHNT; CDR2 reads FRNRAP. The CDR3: CASGLGTGVSEQYF. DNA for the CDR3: TGTGCTAGTGGTTTGGGGACAGGGGTAAGCGAGCAGTACTTC.

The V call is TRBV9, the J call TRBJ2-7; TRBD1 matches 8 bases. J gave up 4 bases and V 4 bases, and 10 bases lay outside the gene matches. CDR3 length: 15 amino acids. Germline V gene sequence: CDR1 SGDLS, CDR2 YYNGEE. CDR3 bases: TGTGCCAGCAGCCCCACCGGGACAGGCAGTTACGAGCAGTACTTC. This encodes CASSPTGTGSYEQYF.

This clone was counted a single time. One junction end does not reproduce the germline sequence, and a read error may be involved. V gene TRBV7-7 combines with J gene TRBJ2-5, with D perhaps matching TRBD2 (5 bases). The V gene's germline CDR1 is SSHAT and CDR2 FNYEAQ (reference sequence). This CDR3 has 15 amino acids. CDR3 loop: CASSSTGNPQETQYF. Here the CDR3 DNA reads TGTGCTAGCAGCTCCACGGGGAACCCACAAGAGACCCAGTACTTC.

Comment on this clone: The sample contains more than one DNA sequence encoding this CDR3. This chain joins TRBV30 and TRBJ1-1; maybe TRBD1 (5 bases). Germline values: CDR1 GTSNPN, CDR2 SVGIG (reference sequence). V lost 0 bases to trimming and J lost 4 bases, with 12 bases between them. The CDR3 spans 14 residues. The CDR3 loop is CAWSVGQGTTEAFF. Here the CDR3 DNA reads TGTGCCTGGAGTGTAGGGCAGGGTACCACTGAAGCTTTCTTT.

For the CDR3, the DNA is TGTGCCAGCAGCTTAAGTCAGGGGACGGATGAGCAGTTCTTC. Its protein product is CASSLSQGTDEQFF. This chain connects TRBV13 to TRBJ2-1, with D possibly TRBD1 on 6 matching bases. The CDR3 spans 14 residues. Per the germline V gene, CDR1 is PRHDT and CDR2 is FYEKMQ (reference sequence). The ends were cut back, 2 bases at V and 8 bases at J, with 13 bases in the middle.

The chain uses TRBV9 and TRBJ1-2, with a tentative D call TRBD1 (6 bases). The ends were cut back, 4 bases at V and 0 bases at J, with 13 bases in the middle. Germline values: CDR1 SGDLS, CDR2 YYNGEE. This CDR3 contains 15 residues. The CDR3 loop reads CASSLNRDTNYGYTF. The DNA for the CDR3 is TGTGCCAGCAGCCTCAATCGGGACACTAACTATGGCTACACCTTC.

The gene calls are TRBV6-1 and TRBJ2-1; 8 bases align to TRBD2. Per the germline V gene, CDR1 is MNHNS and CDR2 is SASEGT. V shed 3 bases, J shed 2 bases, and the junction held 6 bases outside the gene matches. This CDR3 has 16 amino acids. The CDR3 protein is CASSEQGLVTYNEQFF. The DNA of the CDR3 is TGTGCCAGCAGTGAGCAGGGACTAGTGACCTACAATGAGCAGTTCTTC.

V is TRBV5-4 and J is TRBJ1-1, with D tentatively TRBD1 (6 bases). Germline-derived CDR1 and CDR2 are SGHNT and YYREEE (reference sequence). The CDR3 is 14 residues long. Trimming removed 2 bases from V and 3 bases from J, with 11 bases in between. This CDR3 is CASSFEGVHTEAFF. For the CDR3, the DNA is TGTGCCAGCAGCTTTGAGGGGGTGCACACTGAAGCTTTCTTT.

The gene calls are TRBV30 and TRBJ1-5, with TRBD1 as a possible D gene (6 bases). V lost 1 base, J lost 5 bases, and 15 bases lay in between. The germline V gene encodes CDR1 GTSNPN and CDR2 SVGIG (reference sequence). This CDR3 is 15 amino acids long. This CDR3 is CAWSGQGTRHQPQHF. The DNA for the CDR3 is TGTGCCTGGAGTGGTCAGGGGACGCGCCATCAGCCCCAGCATTTT.

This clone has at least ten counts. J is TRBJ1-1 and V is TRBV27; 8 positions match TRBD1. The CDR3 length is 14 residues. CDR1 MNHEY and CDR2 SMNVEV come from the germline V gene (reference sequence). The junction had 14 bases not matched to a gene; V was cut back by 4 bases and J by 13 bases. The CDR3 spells CASSSPLQGGKDFF. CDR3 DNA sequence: TGTGCCAGCAGTTCCCCGCTACAGGGGGGTAAGGATTTCTTT.

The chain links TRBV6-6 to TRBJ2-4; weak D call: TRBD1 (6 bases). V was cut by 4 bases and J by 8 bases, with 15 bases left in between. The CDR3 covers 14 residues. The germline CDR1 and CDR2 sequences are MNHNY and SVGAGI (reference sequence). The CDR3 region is CASSLGRGDHIQYF. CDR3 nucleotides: TGTGCCAGCAGTTTAGGCAGGGGAGACCACATTCAGTACTTC.

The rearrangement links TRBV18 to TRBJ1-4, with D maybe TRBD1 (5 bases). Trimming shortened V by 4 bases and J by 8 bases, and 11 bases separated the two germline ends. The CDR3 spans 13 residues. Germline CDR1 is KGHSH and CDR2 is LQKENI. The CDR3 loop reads CASSLEYREKLFF. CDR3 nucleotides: TGTGCCAGCTCACTGGAGTACAGGGAAAAACTGTTTTTT. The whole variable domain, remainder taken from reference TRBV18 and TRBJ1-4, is NAGVMQNPRHLVRRRGQEARLRCSPMKGHSHVYWYRQLPEEGLKFMVYLQKENIIDESGMPKERFSAEFPKEGPSILRIQQVVRGDSAAYFCASSLEYREKLFFGSGTQLSVL.

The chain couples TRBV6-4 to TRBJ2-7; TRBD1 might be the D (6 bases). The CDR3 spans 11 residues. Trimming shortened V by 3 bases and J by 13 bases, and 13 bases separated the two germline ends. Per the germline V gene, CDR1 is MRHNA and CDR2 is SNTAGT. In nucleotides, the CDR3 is TGTGCCAGCAGTGATTCTGGGGGCTCTTACTTC. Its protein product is CASSDSGGSYF.

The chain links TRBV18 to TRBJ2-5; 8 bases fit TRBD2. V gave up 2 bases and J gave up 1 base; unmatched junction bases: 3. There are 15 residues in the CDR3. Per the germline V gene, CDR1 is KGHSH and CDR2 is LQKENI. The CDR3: CASSPSGSLQETQYF. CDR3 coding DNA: TGTGCCAGCTCACCAAGCGGGAGTCTCCAAGAGACCCAGTACTTC.

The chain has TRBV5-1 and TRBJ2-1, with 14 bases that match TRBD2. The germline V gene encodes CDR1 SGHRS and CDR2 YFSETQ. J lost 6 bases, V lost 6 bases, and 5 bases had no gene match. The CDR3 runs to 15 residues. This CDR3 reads CASKETSGRANEQFF. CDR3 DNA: TGCGCCAGCAAAGAGACTAGCGGGAGGGCCAATGAGCAGTTCTTC.

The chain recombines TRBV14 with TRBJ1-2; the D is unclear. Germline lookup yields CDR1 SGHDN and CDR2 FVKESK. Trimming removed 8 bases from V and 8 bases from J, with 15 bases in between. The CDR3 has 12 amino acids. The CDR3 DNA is TGTGCCAGCGGACTAACGGGTGGGGGCTACACCTTC. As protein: CASGLTGGGYTF.

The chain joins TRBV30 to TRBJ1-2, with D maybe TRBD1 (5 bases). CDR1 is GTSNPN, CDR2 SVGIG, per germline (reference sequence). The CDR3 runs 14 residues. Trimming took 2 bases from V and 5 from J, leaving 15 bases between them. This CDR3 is CAWSQGLEGYGYTF. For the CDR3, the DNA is TGTGCCTGGAGTCAGGGACTGGAAGGTTATGGCTACACCTTC.

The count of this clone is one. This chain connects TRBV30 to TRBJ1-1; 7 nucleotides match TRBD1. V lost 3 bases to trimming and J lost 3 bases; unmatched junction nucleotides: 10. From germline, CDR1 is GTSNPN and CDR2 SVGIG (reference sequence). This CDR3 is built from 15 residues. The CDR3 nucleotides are TGTGCCTGGAGCCACTTAGTTCAGGGGGACACTGAAGCTTTCTTT. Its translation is CAWSHLVQGDTEAFF.

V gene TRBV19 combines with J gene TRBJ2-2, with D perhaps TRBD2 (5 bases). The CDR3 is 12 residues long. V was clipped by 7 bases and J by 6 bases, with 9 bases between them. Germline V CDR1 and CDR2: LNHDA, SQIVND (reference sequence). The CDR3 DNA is TGTGCCAGTAAGGCGGGTTCCGGGGAGCTGTTTTTT. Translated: CASKAGSGELFF.

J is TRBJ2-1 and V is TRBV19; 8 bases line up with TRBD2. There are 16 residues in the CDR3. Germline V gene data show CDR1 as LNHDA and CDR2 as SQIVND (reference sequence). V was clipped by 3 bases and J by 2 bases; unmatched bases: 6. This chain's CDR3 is CASSIGGVTAYNEQFF. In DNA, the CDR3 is TGTGCCAGTAGTATCGGGGGGGTAACGGCCTACAATGAGCAGTTCTTC.

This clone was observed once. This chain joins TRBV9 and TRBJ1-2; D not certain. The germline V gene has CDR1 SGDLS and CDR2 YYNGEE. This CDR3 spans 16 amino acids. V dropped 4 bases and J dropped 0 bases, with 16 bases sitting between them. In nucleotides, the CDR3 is TGTGCCAGCAGCAGGGAGGATACGTCGGCTAACTATGGCTACACCTTC. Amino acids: CASSREDTSANYGYTF.